This entry lists 17 T cell receptor beta chains sequenced from one sample in a study of T cells in localized non-small cell lung cancer. Clones were sequenced by immunoSEQ multiplex PCR, and TCRdb holds only the in-frame ones, with some missing. The profile shows tens of thousands of clones, about 83% of them singletons. The starting material was PBMCs, obtained before any cancer treatment. These receptors all come from a woman aged 40 to 75 with stage II squamous cell lung carcinoma.

This chain connects TRBV5-1 to TRBJ2-1, with no clear D. Germline V lookup: CDR1 SGHRS, CDR2 YFSETQ. V was trimmed by 3 bases and J by 6 bases, leaving 7 bases between them. The CDR3 is 12 amino acids. The DNA for the CDR3 is TGCGCCAGCAGCTCGGAAAGCAATGAGCAGTTCTTC. Residues: CASSSESNEQFF. Based on the CDR3 plus reference TRBV5-1 and TRBJ2-1, the full variable domain is KAGVTQTPRYLIKTRGQQVTLSCSPISGHRSVSWYQQTPGQGLQFLFEYFSETQRNKGNFPGRFSGRQFSNSRSEMNVSTLELGDSALYLCASSSESNEQFFGPGTRLTVL.

By share of the sample, this clone is medium-sized. The chain is built from TRBV4-2 and TRBJ2-7; TRBD2 aligns across 11 bases. Germline-derived CDR1 and CDR2 are LGHNA and YNFKEQ. The CDR3 has 16 amino acids. With V trimmed by 1 base and J by 2 bases, 4 bases remained unmatched. The CDR3 region is CASSQATSGSPYEQYF. CDR3 nucleotide sequence: TGTGCCAGCAGCCAAGCTACTAGCGGGAGCCCCTACGAGCAGTACTTC.

The rearrangement joins TRBV18 to TRBJ1-4; no definite D call. CDR3 size: 13 residues. Trimming stripped 2 bases from V and 5 bases from J, with 6 bases between. Germline CDR1 and CDR2: KGHSH and LQKENI. The CDR3 here is CASSPTDNEKLFF. The CDR3 bases are TGTGCCAGCTCACCAACGGACAATGAAAAACTGTTTTTT.

The chain uses TRBV6-6 and TRBJ2-1; 8 bases match TRBD2. The CDR3 runs to 14 residues. The J segment lost 4 bases and the V segment lost 8 bases, leaving 7 bases of the junction unmatched. Germline-derived CDR1 and CDR2 are MNHNY and SVGAGI (reference sequence). The CDR3 reads CASGAGALYNEQFF. DNA for the CDR3: TGTGCCAGCGGAGCGGGAGCCCTGTACAATGAGCAGTTCTTC.

The chain is built from TRBV4-1 and TRBJ2-1; D remains ambiguous. This CDR3 is built from 12 residues. Germline CDR1 reads MGHRA; CDR2 reads YSYEKL. V lost 0 bases to trimming and J lost 4 bases, with 1 base between them. Here the CDR3 DNA reads TGCGCCAGCAGCCAAGAGTACAATGAGCAGTTCTTC. Encoded protein: CASSQEYNEQFF.

The chain has TRBV4-1 and TRBJ2-1; TRBD2 agrees at 13 bases. Germline assignment: CDR1 MGHRA and CDR2 YSYEKL. The CDR3 loop spans 15 amino acids. The V and J ends lost 6 bases and 8 bases, in that order; junction bases with no gene match: 7. The DNA of the CDR3 is TGCGCCAGCAGAAGGACTAGCGGGAGTGTCTATGAGCAGTTCTTC. Encoded protein: CASRRTSGSVYEQFF.

The chain uses TRBV6-4 and TRBJ2-3, with 9 bases lining up with TRBD2. V shed 6 bases and J 3 bases; nucleotides not matched to a gene: 1. The CDR3 runs to 13 residues. The germline CDR1 and CDR2 sequences are MRHNA and SNTAGT. CDR3 region: CASRREGTDTQYF. CDR3 bases: TGTGCCAGCAGGCGGGAGGGAACAGATACGCAGTATTTT.

This clone was found a few times. The chain is built from TRBV9 and TRBJ2-2, with D hard to call. The CDR3 spans 14 residues. Deletions cut 5 bases from V and 2 bases from J, with 10 bases between. Germline values: CDR1 SGDLS, CDR2 YYNGEE. The CDR3 loop is CASRGTVNTGELFF. The CDR3 DNA reads as TGTGCCAGCAGGGGAACGGTCAACACCGGGGAGCTGTTTTTT.

The rearrangement joins TRBV4-1 to TRBJ2-2, with D perhaps TRBD1 or TRBD2 (6 bases each). CDR1 and CDR2 (germline): MGHRA, YSYEKL. CDR3 size: 15 residues. The V gene lost 0 bases and the J gene lost 5 bases, with 10 bases spanning the gap. The CDR3 sequence is CASSQDRGATGELFF. The CDR3 nucleotides read TGCGCCAGCAGCCAAGATAGGGGGGCGACCGGGGAGCTGTTTTTT.

The rearrangement links TRBV7-5 to TRBJ2-7; the table calls TRBD2, which could not be checked here. TRBV7-5 has pseudogene status. The length of the CDR3 is 9 residues. The CDR3 DNA follows: TGTGTCAGAAGCCCCGTAAAGTACTTC. Its translation: CVRSPVKYF.

The V call is TRBV7-8, the J call TRBJ2-5; weak D call: TRBD2 (7 bases). Germline V gene data show CDR1 as SGHVS and CDR2 as FQNEAQ. V dropped 4 bases and J dropped 1 base, with 10 bases sitting between them. The CDR3 covers 14 residues. CDR3 DNA sequence: TGTGCCAGCAGCTCCCGGGGGGCCCAAGAGACCCAGTACTTC. This sequence encodes CASSSRGAQETQYF.

This chain joins TRBV2 and TRBJ2-7; TRBD1 agrees at 7 bases. The length of the CDR3 is 14 residues. Germline CDR1 SNHLY, CDR2 FYNNEI. The V gene end was trimmed by 6 bases and the J gene end by 6 bases; junction bases not matched to a gene: 11. CDR3: CASRLRGITGEQYF. The CDR3 region has the DNA TGTGCCAGCAGACTCAGGGGGATTACGGGCGAGCAGTACTTC. Combining the CDR3 with reference TRBV2 and TRBJ2-7 gives the whole variable domain EPEVTQTPSHQVTQMGQEVILRCVPISNHLYFYWYRQILGQKVEFLVSFYNNEISEKSEIFDDQFSVERPDGSNFTLKIRSTKLEDSAMYFCASRLRGITGEQYFGPGTRLTVT.

This clone has a single count. The chain couples TRBV5-4 to TRBJ2-5, with a weak D call TRBD2 (5 bases). From germline, CDR1 is SGHNT and CDR2 YYREEE (reference sequence). The CDR3 runs 14 residues. The ends were cut back, 3 bases at V and 0 bases at J, with 9 bases in the middle. CDR3 nucleotides: TGTGCCAGCAGCTCTAAGGACTACCAAGAGACCCAGTACTTC. Amino acid sequence: CASSSKDYQETQYF.

The chain carries TRBV5-1 and TRBJ1-2; the D is unclear. The CDR3 consists of 14 residues. V lost 0 bases and J lost 0, with 6 bases in between. Germline-derived CDR1 and CDR2 are SGHRS and YFSETQ. Written as DNA, the CDR3 is TGCGCCAGCAGCTTGGGGGCGGCTAACTATGGCTACACCTTC. It codes for CASSLGAANYGYTF.

The V and J genes are TRBV2 and TRBJ2-3; D is unresolved. The germline V and J ends were trimmed by 8 bases and 5 bases, with 14 bases remaining between them. This CDR3 region has 13 residues. CDR1 is SNHLY and CDR2 is FYNNEI in the germline V gene. DNA of the CDR3: TGTGCCAGCGCGCTAGGAGACGTAGATACGCAGTATTTT. Protein sequence: CASALGDVDTQYF.

This clone was picked up one time. The V and J genes are TRBV4-3 and TRBJ2-2; weak D call: TRBD2 (6 bases). Trimming pared 3 bases from V and 12 bases from J, leaving 26 bases between. CDR3 size: 17 residues. The V gene's germline CDR1 is LGHNA and CDR2 YSLEER. The CDR3, as DNA: TGCGCCAGCAGCCACAGTGGTGGTAGCGGAGAGGGAGTTCAGCTGTTTTTT. This codes for CASSHSGGSGEGVQLFF.

The J gene is TRBJ1-2, the V gene TRBV5-8; D possibly corresponds to TRBD1 (6 bases). CDR3 length: 15 amino acids. V was clipped by 0 bases and J by 4 bases, with 13 bases between them. Per germline, CDR1 SGHTS and CDR2 YDEGEE. CDR3 sequence (DNA): TGTGCCAGCAGCTTGGGACAGGACTGGTTCTATGGCTACACCTTC. This gives the protein CASSLGQDWFYGYTF.